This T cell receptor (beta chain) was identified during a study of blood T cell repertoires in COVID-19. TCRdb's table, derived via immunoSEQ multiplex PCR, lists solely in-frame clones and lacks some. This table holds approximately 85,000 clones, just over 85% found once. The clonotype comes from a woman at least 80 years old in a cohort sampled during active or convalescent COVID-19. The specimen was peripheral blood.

CDR3 nucleotide sequence: TGTGCCAGCAGTGGGGGGCAAACAGATACGCAGTATTTT. It codes for CASSGGQTDTQYF. The chain recombines TRBV2 with TRBJ2-3; D is possibly TRBD1 (6 bases). CDR3 length equals 13 residues. V was clipped by 4 bases and J by 3 bases, with 8 bases between them. Germline CDR1 and CDR2: SNHLY and FYNNEI.